This entry features one T cell receptor (beta chain) sequence. What it binds is unknown. Per germline, CDR1 LGHNA and CDR2 YNFKEQ. The CDR3 is made up of 14 amino acids. V was pared by 10 bases and J by 0 bases, with 16 bases between. The data originate from a study of response to subunit inactivated influenza vaccine. General study points: Every seasonal influenza vaccination brings in few new T cells, the authors suggested.

TCRdb re-derived calls from the RT-PCR reads in MiXCR, one entry per CDR3 protein. Among roughly 650,000 distinct CDR3 sequences, approximately 15% were seen once, and the ten largest hold approximately 10%. The V and J genes are TRBV4-2 and TRBJ2-7, with a possible D match to TRBD2 (5 bases). Source: PBMCs from blood, taken 11 to 12 days after vaccination. The sequence came from a man aged 50 to 60 who received an inactivated influenza vaccine. In DNA, the CDR3 is TGTGCCATCGGCCCCGGGATACTCTCCTACGAGCAGTACTTC. Translating it yields CAIGPGILSYEQYF.